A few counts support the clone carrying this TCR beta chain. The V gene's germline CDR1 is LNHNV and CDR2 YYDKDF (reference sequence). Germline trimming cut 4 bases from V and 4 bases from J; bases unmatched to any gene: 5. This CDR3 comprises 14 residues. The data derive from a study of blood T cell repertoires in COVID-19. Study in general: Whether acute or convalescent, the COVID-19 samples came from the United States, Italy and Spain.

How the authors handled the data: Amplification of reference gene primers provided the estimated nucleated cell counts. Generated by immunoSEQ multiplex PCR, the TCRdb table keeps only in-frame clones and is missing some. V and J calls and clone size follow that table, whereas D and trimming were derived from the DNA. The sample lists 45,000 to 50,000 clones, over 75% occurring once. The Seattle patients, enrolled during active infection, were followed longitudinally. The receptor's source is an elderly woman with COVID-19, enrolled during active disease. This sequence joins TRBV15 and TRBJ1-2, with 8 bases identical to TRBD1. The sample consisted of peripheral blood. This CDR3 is CATSKDRGPYGYTF. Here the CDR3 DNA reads TGTGCCACCAGCAAAGACAGGGGACCCTATGGCTACACCTTC. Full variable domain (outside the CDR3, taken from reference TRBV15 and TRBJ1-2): DAMVIQNPRYQVTQFGKPVTLSCSQTLNHNVMYWYQQKSSQAPKLLFHYYDKDFNNEADTPDNFQSRRPNTSFCFLDIRSPGLGDTAMYLCATSKDRGPYGYTFGSGTRLTVV.